The TCR beta chain under discussion was sequenced for a study of CD8 T cells in Susac syndrome. Study-wide results and caveats: The CD4+ T cell repertoires, which came from Susac syndrome patients, showed no sign of clonal expansion.

The CDR3 runs to 20 residues. V lost 4 bases and J lost 1; bases outside the gene matches: 14. Germline values: CDR1 SGHAT, CDR2 FQNNGV. With respect to this clonotype: The antigen remains unidentified.

Patients with Susac syndrome fulfilled recently defined diagnostic criteria for definite or probable disease. While CD8+ and CD4+ T cells were isolated negatively, TEMRA cells were enriched by FACS. Random hexamers were used to reverse transcribe an amount of 0.5 to 1 ug RNA. With immunoSEQ multiplex PCR, TCR beta CDR3 was amplified across 54 Vbeta and 13 Jbeta. MiXCR, applied by TCRdb to the immunoSEQ multiplex PCR reads, yields one record per CDR3 protein. Here the sample spans tens of thousands of distinct CDR3 sequences, 90% to 95% being singletons. The sequenced sample was CD4+ T cells from PBMCs. This chain joins TRBV11-2 and TRBJ2-1, with 12 bases fitting TRBD2. The receptor was isolated from a human donor with Susac syndrome. CDR3 DNA sequence: TGTGCCAGCAGCTCCCCGACTAGCGGGGGTCTCCCGGCGTCCTACAATGAGCAGTTCTTC. This gives the protein CASSSPTSGGLPASYNEQFF.